This T cell receptor (beta chain) was recorded in a study of shared clonotypes between healthy human individuals. Study-level points and caveats: Clonotype sharing among donors was thought likely to change with sequencing depth.

The germline V gene encodes CDR1 MDHEN and CDR2 SYDVKM. The CDR3 has 13 residues. The V end was cut by 4 bases, the J end by 0 bases, with 6 bases between. In the CD4+ fraction, cells were divided into CD45RA+ naive and CD45RA-negative memory subsets. A remark on this clone: Its matching antigen is unknown. This sample includes further DNA sequences coding for the same CDR3.

The assay was immunoSEQ multiplex PCR, and TCRdb's table has in-frame clones only and misses some. Of about 2.3 million clones in the sample, about 90% are singletons; the top ten hold approximately 0.39%. The chain uses TRBV28 and TRBJ1-1; no clear D gene. The origin of this receptor is a man aged 18 to 29 in good health. Some clones in this sample may be carry-over from other donors' samples. The sample consisted of naive CD4+ T cells from PBMCs. Described subset: CD45RA+ positively selected. Written as DNA, the CDR3 is TGTGCCAGCAGTTGGGTGTTGAACACTGAAGCTTTCTTT. It yields the protein CASSWVLNTEAFF.